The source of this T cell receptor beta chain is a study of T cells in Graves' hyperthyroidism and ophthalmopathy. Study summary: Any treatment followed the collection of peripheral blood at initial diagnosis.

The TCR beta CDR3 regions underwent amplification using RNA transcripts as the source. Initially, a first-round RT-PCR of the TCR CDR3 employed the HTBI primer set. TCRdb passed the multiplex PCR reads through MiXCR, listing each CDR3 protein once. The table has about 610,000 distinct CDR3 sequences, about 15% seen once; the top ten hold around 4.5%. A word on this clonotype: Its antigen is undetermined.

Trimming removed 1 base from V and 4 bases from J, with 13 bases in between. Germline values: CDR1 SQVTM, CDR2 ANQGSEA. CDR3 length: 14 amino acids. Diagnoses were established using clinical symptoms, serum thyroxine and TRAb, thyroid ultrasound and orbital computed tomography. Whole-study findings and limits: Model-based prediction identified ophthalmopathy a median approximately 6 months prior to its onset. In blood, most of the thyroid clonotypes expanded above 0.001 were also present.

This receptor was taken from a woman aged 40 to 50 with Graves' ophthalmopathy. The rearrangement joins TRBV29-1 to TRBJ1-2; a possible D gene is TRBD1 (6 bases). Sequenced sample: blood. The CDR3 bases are TGCAGCGTTGAAGTTTCTGGGGGGCTCTATGGCTACACCTTC. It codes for CSVEVSGGLYGYTF. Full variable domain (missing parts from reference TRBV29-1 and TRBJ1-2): SAVISQKPSRDICQRGTSLTIQCQVDSQVTMMFWYRQQPGQSLTLIATANQGSEATYESGFVIDKFPISRPNLTFSTLTVSNMSPEDSSIYLCSVEVSGGLYGYTFGSGTRLTVV.